The subject of this entry is one T cell receptor beta chain. Russia was home to the donors, healthy Caucasian individuals aged about 6 to 90. The data stem from a study of blood T cells in healthy people across ages. Together with a sample-barcoded 5' primer, a J-beta primer mix was included in a second PCR lasting roughly 6 to 12 cycles. TCRdb reprocessed the 5' RACE reads with MiXCR, giving one entry per CDR3 protein. This sample yields some 710,000 distinct CDR3 sequences, of which about 42% are seen a single time; roughly 18% belongs to the top ten. This CDR3 region has 14 residues. With V trimmed by 7 bases and J by 5 bases, 10 bases remained unmatched. Per the germline V gene, CDR1 is SGHTA and CDR2 is FQGNSA.

Sample: blood. The rearrangement uses TRBV7-2 and TRBJ1-1; TRBD1 matches 7 bases. The TCR originated in an elderly man in good health. The CDR3 DNA reads as TGTGCCAGCACCAGGACAGGCGGGTGGACTGAAGCTTTCTTT. Protein product: CASTRTGGWTEAFF.